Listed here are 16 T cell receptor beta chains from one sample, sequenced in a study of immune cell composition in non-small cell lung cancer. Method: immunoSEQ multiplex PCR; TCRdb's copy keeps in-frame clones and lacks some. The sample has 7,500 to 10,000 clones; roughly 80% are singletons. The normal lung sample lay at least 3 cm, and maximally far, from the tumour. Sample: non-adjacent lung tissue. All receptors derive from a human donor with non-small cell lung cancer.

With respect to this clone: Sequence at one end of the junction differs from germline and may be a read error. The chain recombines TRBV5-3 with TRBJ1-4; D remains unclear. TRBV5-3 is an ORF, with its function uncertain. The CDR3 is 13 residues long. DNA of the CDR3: TGTGCCAGCAGCTTGGACGTCAATGAAAAACTGTTTTTT. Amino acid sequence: CASSLDVNEKLFF.

The CDR3 sequence: CASSARTGSMAEAFF. Written as DNA, the CDR3 is TGTGCCAGCAGCGCTCGGACGGGGAGCATGGCTGAAGCTTTCTTT. The chain recombines TRBV9 with TRBJ1-1, with unresolved D. CDR3 length: 15 residues. V lost 3 bases, J lost 6 bases, and 18 bases lay in between. Germline V CDR1 and CDR2: SGDLS, YYNGEE.

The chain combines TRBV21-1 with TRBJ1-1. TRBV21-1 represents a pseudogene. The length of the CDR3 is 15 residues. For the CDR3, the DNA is TGTGCCAGCAGCAAGTCTGGGGGGCGCGTTTCTGAAGCTTTCTTT. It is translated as CASSKSGGRVSEAFF.

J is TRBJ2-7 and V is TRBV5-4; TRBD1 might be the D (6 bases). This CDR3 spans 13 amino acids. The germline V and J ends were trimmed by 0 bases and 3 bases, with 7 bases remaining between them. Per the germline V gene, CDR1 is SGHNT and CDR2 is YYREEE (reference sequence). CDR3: CASSLDRVYEQYF. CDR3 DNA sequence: TGTGCCAGCAGCTTGGACAGGGTCTACGAGCAGTACTTC.

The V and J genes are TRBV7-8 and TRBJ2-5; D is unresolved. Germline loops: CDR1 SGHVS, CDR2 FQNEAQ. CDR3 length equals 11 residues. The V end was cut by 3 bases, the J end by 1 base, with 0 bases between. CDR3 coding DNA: TGTGCCAGCAGCTTCCAAGAGACCCAGTACTTC. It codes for CASSFQETQYF.

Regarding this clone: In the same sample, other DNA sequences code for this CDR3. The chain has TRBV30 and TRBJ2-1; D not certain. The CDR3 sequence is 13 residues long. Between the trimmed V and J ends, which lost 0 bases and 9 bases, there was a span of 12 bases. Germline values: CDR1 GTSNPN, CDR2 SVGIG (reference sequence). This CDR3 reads CAWSVGWLGEQFF. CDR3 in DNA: TGTGCCTGGAGTGTAGGGTGGTTGGGTGAGCAGTTCTTC.

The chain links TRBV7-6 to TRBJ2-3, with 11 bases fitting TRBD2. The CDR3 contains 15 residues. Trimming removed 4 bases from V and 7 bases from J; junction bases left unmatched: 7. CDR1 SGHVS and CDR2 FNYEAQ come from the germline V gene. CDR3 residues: CASSSGIAGGYTQYF. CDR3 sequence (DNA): TGTGCCAGCAGCTCCGGGATAGCGGGGGGGTATACGCAGTATTTT.

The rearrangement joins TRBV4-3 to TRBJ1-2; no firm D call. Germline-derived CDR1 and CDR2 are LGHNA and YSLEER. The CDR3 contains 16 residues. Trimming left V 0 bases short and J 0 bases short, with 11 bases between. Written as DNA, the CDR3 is TGCGCCAGCAGCCAAGAGGTTGGACGGGCTAACTATGGCTACACCTTC. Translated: CASSQEVGRANYGYTF.

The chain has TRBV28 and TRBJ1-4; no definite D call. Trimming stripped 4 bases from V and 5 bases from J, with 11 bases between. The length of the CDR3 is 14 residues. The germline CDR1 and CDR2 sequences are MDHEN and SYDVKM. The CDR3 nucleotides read TGTGCCAGCAGTTATGTAGGAAGCAATGAAAAACTGTTTTTT. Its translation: CASSYVGSNEKLFF. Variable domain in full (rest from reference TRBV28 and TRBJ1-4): DVKVTQSSRYLVKRTGEKVFLECVQDMDHENMFWYRQDPGLGLRLIYFSYDVKMKEKGDIPEGYSVSREKKERFSLILESASTNQTSMYLCASSYVGSNEKLFFGSGTQLSVL.

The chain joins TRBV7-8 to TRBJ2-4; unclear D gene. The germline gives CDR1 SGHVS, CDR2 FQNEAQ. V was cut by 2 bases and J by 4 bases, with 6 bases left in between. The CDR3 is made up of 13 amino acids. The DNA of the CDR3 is TGTGCCAGCAGCTTATCGGGTAAAAACATTCAGTACTTC. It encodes CASSLSGKNIQYF.

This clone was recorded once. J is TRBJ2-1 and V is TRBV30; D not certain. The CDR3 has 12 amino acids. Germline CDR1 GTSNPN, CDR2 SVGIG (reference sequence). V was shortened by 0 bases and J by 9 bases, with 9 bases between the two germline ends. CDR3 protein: CAWSVRLGEQFF. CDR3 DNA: TGTGCCTGGAGTGTCCGACTGGGTGAGCAGTTCTTC.

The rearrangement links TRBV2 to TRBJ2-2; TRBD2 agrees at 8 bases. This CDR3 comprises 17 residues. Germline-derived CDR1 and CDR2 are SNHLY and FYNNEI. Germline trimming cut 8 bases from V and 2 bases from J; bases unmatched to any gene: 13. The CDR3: CASGETSVSSNTGELFF. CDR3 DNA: TGTGCCAGCGGGGAGACTAGCGTGTCCTCCAACACCGGGGAGCTGTTTTTT.

CDR3 nucleotide sequence: TGTGCCAGCAGCCAAGATCAGGGGACCCACTATGGCTACACCTTC. Its protein product is CASSQDQGTHYGYTF. The chain joins TRBV4-2 to TRBJ1-2; D may be TRBD1 (6 bases). V gave up 0 bases and J gave up 3 bases, with 11 bases separating them. The CDR3 totals 15 residues. The germline gives CDR1 LGHNA, CDR2 YNFKEQ.

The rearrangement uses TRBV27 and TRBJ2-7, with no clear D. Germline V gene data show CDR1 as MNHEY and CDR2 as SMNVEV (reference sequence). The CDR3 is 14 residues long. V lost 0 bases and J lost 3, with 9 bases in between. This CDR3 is CASSLSAGLYEQYF. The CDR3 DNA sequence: TGTGCCAGCAGTTTATCTGCAGGTCTCTACGAGCAGTACTTC.

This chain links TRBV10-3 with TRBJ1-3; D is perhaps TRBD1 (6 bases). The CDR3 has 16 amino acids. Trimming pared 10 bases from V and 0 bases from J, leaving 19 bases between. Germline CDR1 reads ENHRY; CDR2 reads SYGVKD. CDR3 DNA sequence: TGTGCCACCAGCGGGGGGCCGGGAGGCTCTGGAAACACCATATATTTT. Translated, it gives CATSGGPGGSGNTIYF.

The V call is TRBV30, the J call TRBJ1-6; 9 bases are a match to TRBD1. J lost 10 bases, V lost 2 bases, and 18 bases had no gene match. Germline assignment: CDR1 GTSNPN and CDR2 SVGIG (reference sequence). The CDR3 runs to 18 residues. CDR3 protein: CAWSPNLTNRGLWSPLHF. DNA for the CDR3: TGTGCCTGGAGTCCCAACCTTACAAACAGGGGGCTTTGGTCACCCCTCCACTTT.